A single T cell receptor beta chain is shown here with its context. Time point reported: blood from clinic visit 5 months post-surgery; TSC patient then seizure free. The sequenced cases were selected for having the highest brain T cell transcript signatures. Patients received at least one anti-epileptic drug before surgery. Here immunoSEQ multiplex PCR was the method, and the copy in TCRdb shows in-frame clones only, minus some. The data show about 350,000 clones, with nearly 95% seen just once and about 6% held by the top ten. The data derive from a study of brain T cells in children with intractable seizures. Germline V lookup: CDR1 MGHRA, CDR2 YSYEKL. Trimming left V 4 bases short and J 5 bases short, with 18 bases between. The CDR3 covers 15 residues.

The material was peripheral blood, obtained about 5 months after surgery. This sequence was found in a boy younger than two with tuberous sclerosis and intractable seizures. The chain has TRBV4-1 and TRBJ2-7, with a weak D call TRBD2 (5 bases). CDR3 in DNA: TGCGCCAGCAGCCCCAGTCCCTGGAGGTTCAACGAGCAGTACTTC. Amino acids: CASSPSPWRFNEQYF.